The T cell receptor (beta chain) under discussion was sequenced for a study of regulatory T cells in long-lasting Graves disease (dated by TCRdb to 2020 to 2023). With regard to the full study: In the newly diagnosed Graves' disease group, patients had been taking antithyroid drugs for less than 3 months. Peripheral blood TCR sequencing and RNA sequencing compared persistent Graves' disease patients with newly diagnosed Graves' disease patients. The study took place in China and was registered as a clinical trial. TCR sequencing covered around 13 persistent and 20 or so newly diagnosed Graves' disease patients, around 33 samples in total. General conclusions and limits of the study: Preferential use of TRBV28, TRBJ1-2 and TRBJ2-5 was observed in persistent disease, whereas TRBV20-1 and TRBJ2-1 were favored in newly diagnosed disease. Persistent patients shared more public clonotypes among themselves (around 3,000) than newly diagnosed patients did (approximately 970). Sequencing and analysis were restricted to the TCR beta chain. The authors noted that the small sample size was a limitation that may lower accuracy. Compared with newly diagnosed patients, persistent Graves' disease patients had lower TCR Shannon entropy and fewer highly expanded clones, which suggests clonal expansion. Only peripheral blood was studied, because thyroid tissue, the primary lesion, was inaccessible.

The CDR3 measures 21 amino acids from cysteine to phenylalanine. Solely the CDR3 DNA is kept, with 63 bases framed from the first base. At the junction V is shortened by 4 bases and J by 3 bases, with 33 bases in between. The germline V gene encodes CDR1 SGHAT and CDR2 FQNNGV. In this sample, this clonotype turned up many times. The antigen it binds to is not known. The input lacks base qualities; no much larger clone sits a single base away. The library relied on multiplex PCR. TCRdb records Illumina HiSeq 4000 as the sequencer. TCR beta libraries were built with iRepertoire HTBI primers and Arm-PCR amplification of CDR3 regions. Before sequencing, the PCR products went through gel purification. The paper's processing steps were these. Gene usage analysis of CDR3 amino acid clonotypes used the 62 TRBV and more than 13 TRBJ segments found across samples. COPE and FqMerger were used to merge the filtered high-quality paired reads into contigs. BLAST was used to align contigs to IMGT TRBV, TRBD and TRBJ reference genes, and CDR3 was defined according to IMGT. Clonotypes above 0.1% frequency were classified as highly expanded clones. Shannon entropy served as the measure of repertoire diversity, while the Gini coefficient captured V-J evenness. Public clonotypes were defined as clonotypes shared by more than one individual. TCRdb trimmed the raw reads at Q25, called clones with MiXCR and kept productive beta chains. Rows merge per CDR3 protein into single entries with the most common DNA and genes. In this record, the V and J calls reflect TCRdb's handling and not the investigators' own analysis. Recorded for this sample are about 520,000 distinct CDR3 sequences; about 12% of them occurred a single time. The ten top clones hold about 8.3% of the sample.

The time point tag for this specimen amounts to: newly diagnosed GD, antithyroid drugs for less than 3 months. RNA was extracted from PBMCs in TRIzol for both TCR sequencing and RNA sequencing. Graves' disease was diagnosed according to American Thyroid Association guidelines. Recruitment of patients was carried out at an endocrinology department in Xi'an, China. From each patient, about 9.7 milliliters of peripheral blood was collected into an EDTA anticoagulant tube. Ficoll Paque Plus density gradient separation was used to isolate PBMCs, and no additional T cell sorting was done. An Agilent 2100 Bioanalyzer and agarose gel were used to check RNA quality, while a NanoDrop 2000 measured RNA concentration. The same sample was also studied in work on T cells in Graves' hyperthyroidism and ophthalmopathy. Drawing on the second study: Graves' hyperthyroidism was defined as stable when no progression to ophthalmopathy occurred over 18 months of follow-up. Hyperthyroidism patients were aged 18 to 65 years and newly diagnosed, with disease duration of less than 2 months. Patients with uncontrolled infections, other autoimmune diseases, pregnancy or lactation were excluded. Diagnoses were based on clinical symptoms, serum thyroxine and TRAb, thyroid ultrasound and orbital computed tomography. For the first round of RT-PCR on the TCR CDR3, the HTBI primer set was used together with the Qiagen OneStep RT-PCR kit. Most expanded thyroid clonotypes (frequency above 0.001) were also found in blood, which suggests that blood repertoires may mirror thyroid immune responses. A 13 V-J signature model separated ophthalmopathy from stable hyperthyroidism, with 87.88% sensitivity and 81.08% specificity in cross-validation and 80%/75% in testing. During validation, the model predicted progression to ophthalmopathy a median of around six months ahead of onset, with around 71% sensitivity and under 85% specificity. TCR V-J signatures able to tell the groups apart were searched for in a discovery cohort of more than 90 patients, of whom more than 40 had Graves' ophthalmopathy and about 55 had stable Graves' hyperthyroidism. Prospective prediction of ophthalmopathy was tested in an independent validation cohort consisting of 18 hyperthyroidism patients and around 17 patients who later progressed to ophthalmopathy. The approximately 97 discovery patients were randomly divided into training and test sets at a 7:3 ratio. The study also compared thyroid tissue and blood T-cell repertoires from roughly 6 Graves' hyperthyroidism patients. Once sampling was done, hyperthyroidism patients were given methimazole at a starting dose of 30 mg daily, whereas ophthalmopathy patients were given high-dose intravenous methylprednisolone. Libraries were constructed in a second round of multiplex PCR, after which size selection and purification were carried out. Sequencing of the libraries was done on an Illumina HiSeq2000 using paired-end 100 bp reads. SOAPnuke was used to process the raw data, throwing out any read that contained adapters or uncalled bases, had a mean Phred below 15, or lacked an exact constant-primer or identifier match. COPE v1.2.5 was used to merge the high-quality paired reads, and each unique nucleotide sequence was defined as a clonotype. Clonotypes were aligned to IMGT TRBV, TRBD and TRBJ reference segments using MiTCR v1.1. Only V-J combinations with frequency above 0.0001, covering about 99% of repertoires, were analysed. A TCS score was defined as the ratio between F50 (clonal expansion) and ExV (chaos), using BLOSUM62-based TCRdist between CDR3 peptides within each V-J. Welch's t-statistics and random forest reduced roughly 530 V-J features to around 14, which were used in a naive Bayes classifier (R e1071). No statistical method was used to set the sample size in advance, and investigators knew the group allocation. According to the paper, TCR Vbeta CDR3 sequencing was carried out on 135 peripheral blood samples, which came from 40 to 45 ophthalmopathy, around 74 hyperthyroidism and roughly 17 progressor patients.

The rearranged chain carries TRBV11-2 and TRBJ1-2; perhaps TRBD1 is the D gene, with 6 bases matching. The sample was peripheral blood mononuclear cells (PBMCs), taken at new diagnosis, from a patient treated with antithyroid drugs. This receptor was identified in a woman aged 25 to 45 with Graves disease. Donor details come from another sample of the same person, matched by shared clones. The DNA reads as follows: TGTGCCAGCAGCTCCCGAACCCCACGAGGGGGGGGCGCCCCGGGTTACTATGGCTACACCTTC. Protein translation: CASSSRTPRGGGAPGYYGYTF.